Described below is a single T cell receptor (beta chain) sequence and its context. Using a J-beta primer mix together with a sample-barcoded 5' primer, a second PCR was run for roughly 6 to 11 cycles. Each CDR3 protein gets one entry after TCRdb re-called the 5' RACE reads with MiXCR. The sample shows 700,000 or so distinct CDR3 sequences, 20% to 25% of them seen only once. This sample is part of a study of blood T cells in healthy people across ages. Germline trimming cut 0 bases from V and 3 bases from J; bases unmatched to any gene: 4. In germline, CDR1 is DFQATT, CDR2 SNEGSKA (reference sequence). The CDR3 runs to 15 residues.

Sequenced material: blood. This chain joins TRBV20-1 and TRBJ2-2; the match to TRBD2 covers 7 bases. This sequence originates from a man aged 70-80 years in good health. CDR3 coding DNA: TGCAGTGCTAGAGATGGGGAGGGCGACACCGGGGAGCTGTTTTTT. Encoded protein: CSARDGEGDTGELFF.